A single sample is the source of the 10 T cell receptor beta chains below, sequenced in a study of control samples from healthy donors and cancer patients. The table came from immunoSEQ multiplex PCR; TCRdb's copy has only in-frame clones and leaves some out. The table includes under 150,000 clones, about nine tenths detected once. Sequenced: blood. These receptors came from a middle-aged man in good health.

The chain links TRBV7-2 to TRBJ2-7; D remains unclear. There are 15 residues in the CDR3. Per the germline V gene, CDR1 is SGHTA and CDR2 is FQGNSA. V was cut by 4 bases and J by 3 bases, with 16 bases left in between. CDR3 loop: CASSSQAGRDYEQYF. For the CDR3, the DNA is TGTGCCAGCAGCTCGCAGGCAGGTAGAGACTACGAGCAGTACTTC.

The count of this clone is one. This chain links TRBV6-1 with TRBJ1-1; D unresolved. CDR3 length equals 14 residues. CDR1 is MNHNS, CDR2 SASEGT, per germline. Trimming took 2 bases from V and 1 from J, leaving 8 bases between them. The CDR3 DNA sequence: TGTGCCAGCAGTGAACGAGCTGGGAACACTGAAGCTTTCTTT. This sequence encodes CASSERAGNTEAFF.

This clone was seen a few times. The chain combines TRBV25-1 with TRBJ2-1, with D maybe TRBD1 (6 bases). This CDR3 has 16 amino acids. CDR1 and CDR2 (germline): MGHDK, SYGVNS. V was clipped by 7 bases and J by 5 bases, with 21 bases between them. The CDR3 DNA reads TGTGCCAGCATTTTGCGAGGACAGCTACCCCACAATGAGCAGTTCTTC. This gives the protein CASILRGQLPHNEQFF.

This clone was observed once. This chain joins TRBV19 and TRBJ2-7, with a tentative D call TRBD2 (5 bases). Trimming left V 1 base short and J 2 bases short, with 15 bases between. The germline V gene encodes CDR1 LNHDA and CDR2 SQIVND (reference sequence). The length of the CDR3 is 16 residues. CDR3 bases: TGTGCCAGTAGTATAGCTGCGCGCGGGCCCCCCTACGAGCAGTACTTC. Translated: CASSIAARGPPYEQYF.

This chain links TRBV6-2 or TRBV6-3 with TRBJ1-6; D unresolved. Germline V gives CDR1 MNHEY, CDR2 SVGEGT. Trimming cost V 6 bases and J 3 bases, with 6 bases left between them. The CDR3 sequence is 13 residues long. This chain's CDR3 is CASSHRYNSPLHF. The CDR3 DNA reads TGTGCCAGCAGCCATCGCTATAATTCACCCCTCCACTTT.

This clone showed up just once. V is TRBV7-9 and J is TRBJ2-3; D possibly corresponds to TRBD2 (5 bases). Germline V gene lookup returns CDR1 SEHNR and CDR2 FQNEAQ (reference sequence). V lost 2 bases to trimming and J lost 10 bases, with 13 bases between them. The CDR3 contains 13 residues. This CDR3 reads CASSLLVLGAQYF. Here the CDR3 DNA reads TGTGCCAGCAGCTTATTGGTCCTCGGGGCGCAGTATTTT.

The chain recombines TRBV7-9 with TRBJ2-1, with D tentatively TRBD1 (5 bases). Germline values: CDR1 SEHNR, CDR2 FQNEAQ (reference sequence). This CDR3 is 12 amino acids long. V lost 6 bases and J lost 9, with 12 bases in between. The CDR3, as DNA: TGTGCCAGCAGTTCAGGGTACCGTGAGCAGTTCTTC. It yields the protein CASSSGYREQFF.

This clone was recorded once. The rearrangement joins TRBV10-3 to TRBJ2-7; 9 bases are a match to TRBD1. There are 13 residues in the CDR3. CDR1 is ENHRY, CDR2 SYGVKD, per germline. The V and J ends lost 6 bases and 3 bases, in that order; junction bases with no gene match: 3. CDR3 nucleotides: TGTGCCATCAGCGAGGGACAGGGCTACGAGCAGTACTTC. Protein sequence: CAISEGQGYEQYF.

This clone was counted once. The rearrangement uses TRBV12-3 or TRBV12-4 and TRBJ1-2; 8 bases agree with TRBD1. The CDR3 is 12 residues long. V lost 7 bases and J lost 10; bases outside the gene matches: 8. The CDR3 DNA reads TGTGCCAGCACCGGGACAGGACTCGACTACACCTTC. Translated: CASTGTGLDYTF.

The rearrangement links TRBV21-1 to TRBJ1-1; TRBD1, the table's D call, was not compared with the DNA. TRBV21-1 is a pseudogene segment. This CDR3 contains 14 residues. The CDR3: CASSPKGALYEAFF. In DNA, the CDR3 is TGTGCCAGCAGCCCGAAAGGGGCCCTCTATGAAGCTTTCTTT.